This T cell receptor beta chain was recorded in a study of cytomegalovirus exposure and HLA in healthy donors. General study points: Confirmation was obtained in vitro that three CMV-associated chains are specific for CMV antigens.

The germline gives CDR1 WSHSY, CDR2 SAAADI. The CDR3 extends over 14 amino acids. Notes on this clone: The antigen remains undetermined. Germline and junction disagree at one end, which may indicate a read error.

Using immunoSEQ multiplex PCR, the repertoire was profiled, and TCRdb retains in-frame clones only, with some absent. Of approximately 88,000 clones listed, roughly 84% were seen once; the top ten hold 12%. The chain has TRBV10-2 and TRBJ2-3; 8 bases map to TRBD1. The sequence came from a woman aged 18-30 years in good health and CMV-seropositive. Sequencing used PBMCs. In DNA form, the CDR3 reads TGCGCCAGCAGTGAGGGAGGGGGGACAGGTACGCAGTATTTT. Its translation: CASSEGGGTGTQYF.